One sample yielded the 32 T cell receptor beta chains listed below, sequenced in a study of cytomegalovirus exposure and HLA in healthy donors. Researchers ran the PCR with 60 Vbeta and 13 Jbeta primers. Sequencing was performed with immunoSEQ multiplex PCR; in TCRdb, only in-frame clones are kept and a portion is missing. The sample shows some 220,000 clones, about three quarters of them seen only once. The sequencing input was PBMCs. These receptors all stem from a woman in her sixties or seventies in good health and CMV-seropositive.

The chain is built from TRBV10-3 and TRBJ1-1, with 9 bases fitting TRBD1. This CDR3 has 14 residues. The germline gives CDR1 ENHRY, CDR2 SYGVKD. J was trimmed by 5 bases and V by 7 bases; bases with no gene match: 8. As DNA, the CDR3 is TGTGCCATCACCCGGGACAGGGACGTGACTGAAGCTTTCTTT. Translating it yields CAITRDRDVTEAFF.

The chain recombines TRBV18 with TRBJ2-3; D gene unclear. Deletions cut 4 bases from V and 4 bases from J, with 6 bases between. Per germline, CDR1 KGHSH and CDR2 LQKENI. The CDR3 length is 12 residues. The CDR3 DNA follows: TGTGCCAGCTCACTGAGAGCAGATACGCAGTATTTT. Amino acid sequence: CASSLRADTQYF.

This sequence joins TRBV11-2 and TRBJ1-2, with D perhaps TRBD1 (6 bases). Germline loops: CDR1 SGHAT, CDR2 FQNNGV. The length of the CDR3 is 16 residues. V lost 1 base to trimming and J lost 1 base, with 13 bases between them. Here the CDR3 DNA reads TGTGCCAGCAGCTTAGGTCTGGACAGAAATAACTATGGCTACACCTTC. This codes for CASSLGLDRNNYGYTF.

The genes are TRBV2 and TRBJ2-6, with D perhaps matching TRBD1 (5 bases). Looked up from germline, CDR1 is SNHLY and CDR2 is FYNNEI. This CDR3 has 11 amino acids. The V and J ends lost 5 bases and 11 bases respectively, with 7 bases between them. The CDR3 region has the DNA TGTGCCAGCAGTCAGGGTGACGTCCTGACTTTC. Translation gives CASSQGDVLTF.

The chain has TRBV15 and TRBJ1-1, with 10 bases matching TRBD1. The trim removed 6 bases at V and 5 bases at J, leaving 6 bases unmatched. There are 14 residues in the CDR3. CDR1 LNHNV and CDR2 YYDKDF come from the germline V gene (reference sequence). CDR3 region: CATSRTGGGTEAFF. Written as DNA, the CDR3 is TGTGCCACCAGTAGGACAGGGGGAGGAACTGAAGCTTTCTTT.

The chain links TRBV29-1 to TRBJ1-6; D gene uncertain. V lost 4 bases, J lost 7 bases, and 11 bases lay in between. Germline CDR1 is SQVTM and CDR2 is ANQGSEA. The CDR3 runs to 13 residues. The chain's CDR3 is CSVGSGPNSPLHF. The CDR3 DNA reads TGCAGCGTTGGTTCCGGTCCGAATTCACCCCTCCACTTT. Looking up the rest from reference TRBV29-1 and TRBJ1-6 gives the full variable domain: SAVISQKPSRDICQRGTSLTIQCQVDSQVTMMFWYRQQPGQSLTLIATANQGSEATYESGFVIDKFPISRPNLTFSTLTVSNMSPEDSSIYLCSVGSGPNSPLHFGNGTRLTVT.

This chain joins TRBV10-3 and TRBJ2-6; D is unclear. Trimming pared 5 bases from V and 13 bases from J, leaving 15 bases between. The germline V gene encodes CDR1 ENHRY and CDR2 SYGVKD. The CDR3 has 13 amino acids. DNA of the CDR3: TGTGCCATCAGTACTTACGCTTCGGAGGTCCTGACTTTC. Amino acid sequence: CAISTYASEVLTF.

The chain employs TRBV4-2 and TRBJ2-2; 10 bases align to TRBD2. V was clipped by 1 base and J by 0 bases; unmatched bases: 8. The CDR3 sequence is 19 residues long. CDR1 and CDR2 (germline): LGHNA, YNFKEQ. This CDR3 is CASSQVLAGVSANTGELFF. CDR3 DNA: TGTGCCAGCAGCCAAGTCCTAGCGGGGGTTTCAGCGAACACCGGGGAGCTGTTTTTT.

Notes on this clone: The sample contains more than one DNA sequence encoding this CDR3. The chain's CDR3 is CASSLVSDYGYTF. The DNA for the CDR3 is TGCGCCAGCAGCTTGGTATCAGACTATGGCTACACCTTC. The chain couples TRBV5-1 to TRBJ1-2; D is unclear. The CDR3 totals 13 residues. Germline CDR1 is SGHRS and CDR2 is YFSETQ. Between the trimmed V and J ends, which lost 0 bases and 3 bases, there was a span of 6 bases.

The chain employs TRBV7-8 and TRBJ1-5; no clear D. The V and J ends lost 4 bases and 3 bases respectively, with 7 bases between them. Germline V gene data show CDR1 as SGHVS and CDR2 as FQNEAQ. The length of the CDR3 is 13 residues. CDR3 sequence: CASSSTYNQPQHF. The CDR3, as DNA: TGTGCCAGCAGCTCCACATACAATCAGCCCCAGCATTTT.

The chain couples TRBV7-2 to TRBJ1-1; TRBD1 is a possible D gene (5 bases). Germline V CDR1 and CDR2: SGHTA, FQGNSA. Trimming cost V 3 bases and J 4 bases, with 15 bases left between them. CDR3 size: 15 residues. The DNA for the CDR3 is TGTGCCAGCAGCTTCGTAGGGGTAGGGGTCACTGAAGCTTTCTTT. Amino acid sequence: CASSFVGVGVTEAFF.

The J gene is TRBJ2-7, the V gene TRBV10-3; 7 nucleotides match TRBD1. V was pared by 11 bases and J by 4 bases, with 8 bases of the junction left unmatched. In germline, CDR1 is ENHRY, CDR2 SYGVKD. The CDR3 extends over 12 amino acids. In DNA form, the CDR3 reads TGTGCCTCCAACACAGGGGCATACGAGCAGTACTTC. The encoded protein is CASNTGAYEQYF.

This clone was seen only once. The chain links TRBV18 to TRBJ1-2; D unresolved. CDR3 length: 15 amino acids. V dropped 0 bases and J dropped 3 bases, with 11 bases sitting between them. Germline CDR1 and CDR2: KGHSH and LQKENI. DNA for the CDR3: TGTGCCAGCTCACCACCGAGCAGGTTCGACTATGGCTACACCTTC. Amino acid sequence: CASSPPSRFDYGYTF.

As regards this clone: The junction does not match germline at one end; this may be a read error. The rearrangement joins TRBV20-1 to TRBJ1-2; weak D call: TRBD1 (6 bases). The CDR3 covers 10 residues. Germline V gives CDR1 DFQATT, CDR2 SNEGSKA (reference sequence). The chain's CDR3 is CSAGQDRRAF. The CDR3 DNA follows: TGCAGTGCTGGGCAAGACAGGCGCGCCTTC.

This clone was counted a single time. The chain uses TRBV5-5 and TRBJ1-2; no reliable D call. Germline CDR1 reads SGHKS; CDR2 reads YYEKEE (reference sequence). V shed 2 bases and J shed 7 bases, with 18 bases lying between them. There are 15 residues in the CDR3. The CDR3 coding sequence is TGTGCCAGCAGCTTAGAGGTCGTGGTTCTGGGTGGCTACACCTTC. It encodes CASSLEVVVLGGYTF.

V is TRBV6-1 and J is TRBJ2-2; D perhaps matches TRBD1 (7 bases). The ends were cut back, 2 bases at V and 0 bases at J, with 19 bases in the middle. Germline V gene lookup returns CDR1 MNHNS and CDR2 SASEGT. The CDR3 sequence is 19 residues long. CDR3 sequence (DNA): TGTGCCAGCAGTGAATTGGGTACAGGGGCGGGGTCGAACACCGGGGAGCTGTTTTTT. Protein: CASSELGTGAGSNTGELFF.

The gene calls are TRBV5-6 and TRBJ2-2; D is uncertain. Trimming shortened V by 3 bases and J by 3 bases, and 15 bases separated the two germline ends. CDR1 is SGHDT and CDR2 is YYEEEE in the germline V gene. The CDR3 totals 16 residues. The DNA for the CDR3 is TGTGCCAGCAGCTCCGTGGTAAACGCGCACACCGGGGAGCTGTTTTTT. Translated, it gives CASSSVVNAHTGELFF.

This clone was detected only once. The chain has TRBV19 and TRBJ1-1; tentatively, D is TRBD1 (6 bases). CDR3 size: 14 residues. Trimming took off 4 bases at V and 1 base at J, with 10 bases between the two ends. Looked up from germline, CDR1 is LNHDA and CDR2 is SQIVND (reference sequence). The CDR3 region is CASSTDRENTEAFF. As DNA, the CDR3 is TGTGCCAGTAGTACGGACAGAGAGAACACTGAAGCTTTCTTT.

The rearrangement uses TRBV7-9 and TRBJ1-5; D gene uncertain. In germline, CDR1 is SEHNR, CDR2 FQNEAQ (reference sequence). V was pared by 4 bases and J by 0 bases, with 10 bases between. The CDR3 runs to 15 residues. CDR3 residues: CASSSRGSSNQPQHF. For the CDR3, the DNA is TGTGCCAGCAGCTCCCGGGGTTCTAGCAATCAGCCCCAGCATTTT.

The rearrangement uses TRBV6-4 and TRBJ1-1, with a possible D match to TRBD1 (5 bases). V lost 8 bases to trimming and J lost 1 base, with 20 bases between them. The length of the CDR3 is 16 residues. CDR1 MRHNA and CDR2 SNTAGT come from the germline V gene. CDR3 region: CASEGRRGWRNTEAFF. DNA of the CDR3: TGTGCCAGCGAAGGGAGGAGGGGATGGCGGAACACTGAAGCTTTCTTT.

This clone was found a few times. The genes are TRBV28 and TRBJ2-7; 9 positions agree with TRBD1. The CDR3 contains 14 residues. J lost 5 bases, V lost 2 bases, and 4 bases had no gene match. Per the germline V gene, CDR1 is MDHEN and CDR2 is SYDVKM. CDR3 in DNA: TGTGCCAGCAGTTTAAGTGGACAGGGGAACGAGCAGTACTTC. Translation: CASSLSGQGNEQYF.

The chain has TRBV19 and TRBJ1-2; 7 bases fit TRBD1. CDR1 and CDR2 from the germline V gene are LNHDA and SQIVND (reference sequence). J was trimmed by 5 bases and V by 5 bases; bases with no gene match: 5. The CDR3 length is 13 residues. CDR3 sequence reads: CASSPTGEYGYTF. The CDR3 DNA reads TGTGCCAGTAGTCCAACAGGGGAATATGGCTACACCTTC.

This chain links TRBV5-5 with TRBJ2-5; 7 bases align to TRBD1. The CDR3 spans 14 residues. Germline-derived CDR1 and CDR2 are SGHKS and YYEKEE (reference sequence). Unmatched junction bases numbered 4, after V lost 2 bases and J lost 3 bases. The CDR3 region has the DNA TGTGCCAGCAGCTTAAGTGGGACAGAAGAGACCCAGTACTTC. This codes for CASSLSGTEETQYF.

CDR3 nucleotides: TGCGCCAGCAGCCTAGTACAGGGGGCGCAGCACGAGCAGTACTTC. Translation: CASSLVQGAQHEQYF. This chain connects TRBV4-3 to TRBJ2-7; TRBD1 matches at 9 bases. The V and J ends lost 4 bases and 5 bases, in that order; junction bases with no gene match: 9. Germline V gives CDR1 LGHNA, CDR2 YSLEER. The CDR3 has 15 amino acids.

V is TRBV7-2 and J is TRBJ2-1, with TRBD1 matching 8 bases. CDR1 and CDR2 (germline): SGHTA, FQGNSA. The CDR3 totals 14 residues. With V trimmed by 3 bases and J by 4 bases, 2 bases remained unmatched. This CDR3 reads CASSFGQGYNEQFF. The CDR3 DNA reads TGTGCCAGCAGCTTCGGACAGGGTTACAATGAGCAGTTCTTC.

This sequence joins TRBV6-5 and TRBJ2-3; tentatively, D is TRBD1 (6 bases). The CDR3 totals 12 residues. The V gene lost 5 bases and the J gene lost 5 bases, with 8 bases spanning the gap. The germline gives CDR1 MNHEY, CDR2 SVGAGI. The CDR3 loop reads CASSTGLDTQYF. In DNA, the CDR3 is TGTGCCAGCAGTACAGGGTTAGATACGCAGTATTTT.

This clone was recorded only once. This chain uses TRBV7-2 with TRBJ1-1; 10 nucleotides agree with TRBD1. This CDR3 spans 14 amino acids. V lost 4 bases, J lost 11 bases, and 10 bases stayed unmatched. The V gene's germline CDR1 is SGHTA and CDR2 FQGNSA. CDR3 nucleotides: TGTGCCAGCAGCTCGACAGGGGGCGCGAGAAATGCTTTCTTT. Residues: CASSSTGGARNAFF.

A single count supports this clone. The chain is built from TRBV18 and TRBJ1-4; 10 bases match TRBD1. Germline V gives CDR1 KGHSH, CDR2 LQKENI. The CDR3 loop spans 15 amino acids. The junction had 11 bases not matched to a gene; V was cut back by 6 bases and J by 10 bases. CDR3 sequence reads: CASSPGQGGRGKLFF. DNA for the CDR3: TGTGCCAGCTCCCCCGGACAGGGGGGAAGAGGAAAACTGTTTTTT.

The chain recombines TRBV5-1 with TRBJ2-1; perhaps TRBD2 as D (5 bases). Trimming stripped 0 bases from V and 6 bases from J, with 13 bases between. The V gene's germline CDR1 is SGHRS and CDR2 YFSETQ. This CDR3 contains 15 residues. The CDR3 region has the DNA TGCGCCAGCAGCTTGGACCGGGGAGATCGCAATGAGCAGTTCTTC. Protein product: CASSLDRGDRNEQFF.

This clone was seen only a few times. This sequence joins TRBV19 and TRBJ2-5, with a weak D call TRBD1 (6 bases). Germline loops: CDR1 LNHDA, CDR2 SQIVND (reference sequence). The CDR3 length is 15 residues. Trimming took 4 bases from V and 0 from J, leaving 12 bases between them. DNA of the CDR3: TGTGCCAGTAGTACCACCGGGACACACCAAGAGACCCAGTACTTC. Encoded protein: CASSTTGTHQETQYF.

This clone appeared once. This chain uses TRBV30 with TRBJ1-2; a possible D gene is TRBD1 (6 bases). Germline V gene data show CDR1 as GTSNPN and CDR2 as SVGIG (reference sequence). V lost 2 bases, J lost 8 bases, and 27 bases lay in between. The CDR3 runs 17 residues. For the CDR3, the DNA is TGTGCCTGGAGTTTTTACCTGGGGGCGGCCCTAAAAGGGGGCTACACCTTC. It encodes CAWSFYLGAALKGGYTF.

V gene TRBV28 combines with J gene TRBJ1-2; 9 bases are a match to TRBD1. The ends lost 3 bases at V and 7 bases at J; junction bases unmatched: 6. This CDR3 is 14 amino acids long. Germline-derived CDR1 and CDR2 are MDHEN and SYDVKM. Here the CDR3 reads CASSFGTGRRGYTF. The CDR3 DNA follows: TGTGCCAGCAGTTTCGGGACAGGGCGGCGTGGCTACACCTTC.